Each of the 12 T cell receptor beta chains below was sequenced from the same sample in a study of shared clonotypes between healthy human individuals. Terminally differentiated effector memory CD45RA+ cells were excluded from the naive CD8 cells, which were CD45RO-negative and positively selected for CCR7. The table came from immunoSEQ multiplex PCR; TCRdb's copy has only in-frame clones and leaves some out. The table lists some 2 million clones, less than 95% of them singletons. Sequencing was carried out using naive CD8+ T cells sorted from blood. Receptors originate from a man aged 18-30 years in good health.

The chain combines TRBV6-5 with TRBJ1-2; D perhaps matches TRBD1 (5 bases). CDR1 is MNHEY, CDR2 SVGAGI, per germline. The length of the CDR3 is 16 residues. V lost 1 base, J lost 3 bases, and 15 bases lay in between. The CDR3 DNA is TGTGCCAGCAGTTACTACTTAGGGGAGAGGGACTATGGCTACACCTTC. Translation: CASSYYLGERDYGYTF.

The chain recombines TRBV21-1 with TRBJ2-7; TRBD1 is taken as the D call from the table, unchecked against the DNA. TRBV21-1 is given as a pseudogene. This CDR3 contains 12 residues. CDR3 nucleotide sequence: TGTGCCAGCAGCAGCAGTGCCTACGAGCAGTACTTC. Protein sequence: CASSSSAYEQYF.

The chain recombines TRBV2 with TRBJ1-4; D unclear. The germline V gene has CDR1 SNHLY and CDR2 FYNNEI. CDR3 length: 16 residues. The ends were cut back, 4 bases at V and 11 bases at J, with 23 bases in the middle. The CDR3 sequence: CASSASSEGEEDKLFF. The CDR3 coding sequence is TGTGCCAGCAGTGCTTCGTCTGAAGGCGAAGAAGACAAACTGTTTTTT.

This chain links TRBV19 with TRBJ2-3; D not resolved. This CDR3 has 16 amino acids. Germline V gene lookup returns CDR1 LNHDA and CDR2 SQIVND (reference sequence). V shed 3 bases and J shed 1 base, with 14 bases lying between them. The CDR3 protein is CASSMGIPPGTDTQYF. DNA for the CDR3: TGTGCCAGTAGTATGGGGATCCCACCTGGCACAGATACGCAGTATTTT.

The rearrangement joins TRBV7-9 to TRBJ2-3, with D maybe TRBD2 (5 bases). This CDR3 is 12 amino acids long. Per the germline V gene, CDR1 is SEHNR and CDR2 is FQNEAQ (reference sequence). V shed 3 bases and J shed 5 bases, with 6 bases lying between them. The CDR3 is CASSFGVDTQYF. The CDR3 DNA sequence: TGTGCCAGCAGCTTCGGGGTAGATACGCAGTATTTT.

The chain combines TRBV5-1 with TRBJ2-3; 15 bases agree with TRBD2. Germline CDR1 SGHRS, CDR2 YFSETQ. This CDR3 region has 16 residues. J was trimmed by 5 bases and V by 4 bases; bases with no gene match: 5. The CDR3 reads CASSTGLAGGGDTQYF. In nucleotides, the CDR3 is TGCGCCAGCAGCACGGGACTAGCGGGGGGCGGAGATACGCAGTATTTT.

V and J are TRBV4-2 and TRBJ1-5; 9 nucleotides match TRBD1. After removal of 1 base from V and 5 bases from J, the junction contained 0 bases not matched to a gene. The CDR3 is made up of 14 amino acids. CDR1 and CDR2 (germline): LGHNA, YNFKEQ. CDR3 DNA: TGTGCCAGCAGCCAAGGGACAGGGGATCAGCCCCAGCATTTT. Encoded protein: CASSQGTGDQPQHF.

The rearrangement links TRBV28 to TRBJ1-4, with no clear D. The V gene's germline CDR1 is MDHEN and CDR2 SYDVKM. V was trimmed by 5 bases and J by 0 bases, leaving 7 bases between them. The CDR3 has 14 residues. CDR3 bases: TGTGCCAGCAGTAACCTTGCAACTAATGAAAAACTGTTTTTT. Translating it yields CASSNLATNEKLFF.

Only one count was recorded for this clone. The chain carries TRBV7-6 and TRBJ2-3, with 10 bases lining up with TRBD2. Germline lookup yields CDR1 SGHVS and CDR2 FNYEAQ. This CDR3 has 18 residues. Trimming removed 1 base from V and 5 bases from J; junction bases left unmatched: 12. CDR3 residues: CASSLGISGGTPEDTQYF. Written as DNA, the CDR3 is TGTGCCAGCAGCTTAGGTATTAGCGGGGGGACCCCGGAAGATACGCAGTATTTT.

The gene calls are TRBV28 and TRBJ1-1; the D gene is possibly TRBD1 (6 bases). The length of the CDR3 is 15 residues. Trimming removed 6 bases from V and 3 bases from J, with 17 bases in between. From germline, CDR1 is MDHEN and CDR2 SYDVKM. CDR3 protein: CASSPIEGVDTEAFF. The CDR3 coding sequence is TGTGCCAGCAGCCCTATCGAGGGGGTCGACACTGAAGCTTTCTTT.

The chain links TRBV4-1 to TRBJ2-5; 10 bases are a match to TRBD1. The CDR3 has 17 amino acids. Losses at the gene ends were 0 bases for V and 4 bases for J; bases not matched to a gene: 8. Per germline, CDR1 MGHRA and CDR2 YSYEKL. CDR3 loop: CASSQDVGQGIGETQYF. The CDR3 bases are TGCGCCAGCAGCCAAGATGTGGGACAGGGGATCGGAGAGACCCAGTACTTC.

The CDR3 DNA follows: TGTGCCAGCAAGGAAGGACAAGGGCATCATTCACCCCTCCACTTT. Protein product: CASKEGQGHHSPLHF. J is TRBJ1-6 and V is TRBV6-5; possible D gene TRBD1, 5 bases. The CDR3 is 15 residues long. Germline CDR1 MNHEY, CDR2 SVGAGI. Between the trimmed V and J ends, which lost 7 bases and 8 bases, there was a span of 18 bases.